The 8 T cell receptor beta chains below were found in one sample sequenced in a study of cytotoxic CD8 clonotypes in ibrutinib-treated CLL. Using immunoSEQ multiplex PCR, the repertoire was profiled, and TCRdb retains in-frame clones only, with some absent. The table shows 76,000 or so clones, with over 80% occurring only once. The input for sequencing was PBMCs, taken after 24 months of ibrutinib treatment. The receptors shown here come from a human donor with chronic lymphocytic leukemia.

J is TRBJ1-5 and V is TRBV6-6; a weak D match, TRBD1 (5 bases). This CDR3 has 16 residues. V lost 9 bases to trimming and J lost 3 bases, with 21 bases between them. Germline CDR1 and CDR2: MNHNY and SVGAGI (reference sequence). The CDR3 DNA reads TGTGCCAGAGCTAGGGTGTGGGGGATCTACAATCAGCCCCAGCATTTT. Translation: CARARVWGIYNQPQHF.

V usage is TRBV7-6 and J usage is TRBJ2-7; D perhaps matches TRBD1 (6 bases). This CDR3 has 13 amino acids. The germline gives CDR1 SGHVS, CDR2 FNYEAQ. Trimming took 4 bases from V and 1 from J, leaving 8 bases between them. CDR3 DNA sequence: TGTGCCAGCAGCTCCGACAGGTCCTACGAGCAGTACTTC. As protein: CASSSDRSYEQYF.

V is TRBV9 and J is TRBJ2-3, with TRBD2 matching 7 bases. V trimming: 4 bases; J trimming: 4 bases; junction bases outside the gene matches: 9. The V gene's germline CDR1 is SGDLS and CDR2 YYNGEE. The CDR3 loop spans 15 amino acids. This CDR3 is CASSSGGSRADTQYF. The CDR3 nucleotides are TGTGCCAGCAGCTCGGGAGGTAGCAGGGCAGATACGCAGTATTTT. The full variable domain, rest sourced from reference TRBV9 and TRBJ2-3, is DSGVTQTPKHLITATGQRVTLRCSPRSGDLSVYWYQQSLDQGLQFLIQYYNGEERAKGNILERFSAQQFPDLHSELNLSSLELGDSALYFCASSSGGSRADTQYFGPGTRLTVL.

J is TRBJ2-7 and V is TRBV9; TRBD2 matches at 9 bases. CDR1 and CDR2 (germline): SGDLS, YYNGEE. V trimming: 4 bases; J trimming: 1 base; junction bases outside the gene matches: 3. The CDR3 has 14 amino acids. The CDR3 nucleotides read TGTGCCAGCAGCCCAGCGGGGGGATCCTACGAGCAGTACTTC. It codes for CASSPAGGSYEQYF.

In this sample, this clone turned up a few times. The junction shows a germline mismatch at one end, possibly a read error. The CDR3 spells CASSPRQGAQGTQYF. The CDR3 region has the DNA TGTGCCAGCAGCCCTAGACAGGGGGCGCAAGGGACCCAGTACTTC. The chain links TRBV11-2 to TRBJ2-5; 10 bases align to TRBD1. The V gene's germline CDR1 is SGHAT and CDR2 FQNNGV. The CDR3 is made up of 15 amino acids.

The chain employs TRBV5-5 and TRBJ2-5; D gene unclear. CDR1 SGHKS and CDR2 YYEKEE come from the germline V gene (reference sequence). The CDR3 is 12 residues long. The V end lost 4 bases, the J end lost 1 base, and 5 bases lay between the germline ends. The CDR3 region is CASSRTQETQYF. As DNA, the CDR3 is TGTGCCAGCAGCCGGACCCAAGAGACCCAGTACTTC.

V is TRBV10-3 and J is TRBJ2-7; D could derive from TRBD1 or TRBD2 (5 bases each). Germline V gene lookup returns CDR1 ENHRY and CDR2 SYGVKD. CDR3 length equals 18 residues. Deletions cut 0 bases from V and 1 base from J, with 19 bases between. CDR3 residues: CAISESRVGEGRSYEQYF. CDR3 in DNA: TGTGCCATCAGTGAGTCGAGAGTTGGTGAGGGGCGATCCTACGAGCAGTACTTC.

V and J are TRBV10-3 and TRBJ2-5, with 10 bases fitting TRBD1. The V and J ends lost 5 bases and 3 bases, in that order; junction bases with no gene match: 3. Germline CDR1 reads ENHRY; CDR2 reads SYGVKD. This CDR3 contains 14 residues. The CDR3, as DNA: TGTGCCATCAGTAGGGACAGGGGTGAAGAGACCCAGTACTTC. It encodes CAISRDRGEETQYF.